The 13 T cell receptor beta chains below all came from one sample that was sequenced in a study of CD4 T cells in relation to SARS-CoV-2 and coronaviruses. The unexposed donors gave CD4+ T cells in about 2010-2018, prior to COVID-19. The cells were cultured for about ten days before CD4+ T cells were isolated. This table comes from immunoSEQ multiplex PCR, and its TCRdb copy is limited to in-frame clones, with some not included. Of 15,000 to 20,000 clones listed, around three quarters are singletons. No antigens are known for them. Sequences were obtained from CD4+ T cells from PBMCs, cultured in vitro. The source of these receptors is a human donor in good health.

The chain joins TRBV6-2 or TRBV6-3 to TRBJ1-2; D is uncertain. V dropped 1 base and J dropped 3 bases, with 9 bases sitting between them. Germline values: CDR1 MNHEY, CDR2 SVGEGT. The CDR3 runs to 14 residues. In nucleotides, the CDR3 is TGTGCCAGCAGTTACTTGGCGGATTACTATGGCTACACCTTC. Translating gives CASSYLADYYGYTF.

This chain links TRBV19 with TRBJ1-1; 8 positions match TRBD1. Unmatched junction bases numbered 11, after V lost 6 bases and J lost 5 bases. This CDR3 is 15 amino acids long. Germline lookup yields CDR1 LNHDA and CDR2 SQIVND (reference sequence). This chain's CDR3 is CASSLDRGKATEAFF. CDR3 DNA: TGTGCCAGTAGCCTAGACAGGGGTAAAGCGACTGAAGCTTTCTTT.

CDR3 residues: CAISDSVRGRGGYTF. DNA for the CDR3: TGTGCCATCAGTGATAGCGTAAGGGGGCGCGGTGGCTACACCTTC. The V gene is TRBV10-3, the J gene TRBJ1-2, with TRBD1 matching 7 bases. The CDR3 is made up of 15 amino acids. Losses at the gene ends were 3 bases for V and 7 bases for J; bases not matched to a gene: 11. CDR1 is ENHRY, CDR2 SYGVKD, per germline.

In this sample, this clone turned up a few times. The V and J genes are TRBV28 and TRBJ2-7; tentatively, D is TRBD2 (6 bases). From germline, CDR1 is MDHEN and CDR2 SYDVKM. V lost 10 bases to trimming and J lost 2 bases, with 15 bases between them. The CDR3 loop spans 13 amino acids. As DNA, the CDR3 is TGTGCCACCGTGCTCGGGGGTGCCTACGAGCAGTACTTC. Amino acids: CATVLGGAYEQYF.

The V and J genes are TRBV6-1 and TRBJ2-3; no firm D call. Germline lookup yields CDR1 MNHNS and CDR2 SASEGT. CDR3 size: 15 residues. The ends were cut back, 0 bases at V and 2 bases at J, with 9 bases in the middle. CDR3 in amino acids: CASSEAGRLTDTQYF. The CDR3 DNA reads as TGTGCCAGCAGTGAAGCAGGACGACTCACAGATACGCAGTATTTT.

The table lists this clone with a few counts. The rearrangement joins TRBV5-4 to TRBJ2-1; TRBD2 matches at 10 bases. The length of the CDR3 is 17 residues. The trim removed 0 bases at V and 6 bases at J, leaving 9 bases unmatched. Germline lookup yields CDR1 SGHNT and CDR2 YYREEE (reference sequence). For the CDR3, the DNA is TGTGCCAGCAGCTTGGGGGCGACTAGCGGGTATGGCAATGAGCAGTTCTTC. Amino acid sequence: CASSLGATSGYGNEQFF. The whole variable domain, remainder taken from reference TRBV5-4 and TRBJ2-1, is ETGVTQSPTHLIKTRGQQVTLRCSSQSGHNTVSWYQQALGQGPQFIFQYYREEENGRGNFPPRFSGLQFPNYSSELNVNALELDDSALYLCASSLGATSGYGNEQFFGPGTRLTVL.

A few counts support this clone. The chain recombines TRBV4-1 with TRBJ1-1; D perhaps matches TRBD1 (6 bases). Trimming removed 3 bases at V and 5 bases at J, with 19 bases between. Germline CDR1 MGHRA, CDR2 YSYEKL. This CDR3 is built from 16 residues. The CDR3 loop reads CASSQMGGRVGTEAFF. The CDR3 nucleotides read TGCGCCAGCAGCCAGATGGGGGGCAGGGTTGGGACTGAAGCTTTCTTT.

The chain combines TRBV19 with TRBJ2-5, with D possibly matching TRBD1 (6 bases). Per germline, CDR1 LNHDA and CDR2 SQIVND (reference sequence). The CDR3 runs 13 residues. V lost 4 bases, J lost 2 bases, and 8 bases lay in between. CDR3 protein: CASSSQGQETQYF. The CDR3 DNA reads TGTGCCAGTAGTAGCCAGGGGCAAGAGACCCAGTACTTC.

V usage is TRBV7-3 and J usage is TRBJ1-2; the D is unclear. Germline CDR1 is SGHTA and CDR2 is FQGTGA. Trimming removed 5 bases at V and 4 bases at J, with 17 bases between. The CDR3 length is 15 residues. CDR3 sequence (DNA): TGTGCCAGCAGCCCCTATTCAGGATCAGGCTATGGCTACACCTTC. Translating gives CASSPYSGSGYGYTF.

V is TRBV10-3 and J is TRBJ2-1; 8 nucleotides agree with TRBD2. This CDR3 comprises 14 residues. Germline V gene sequence: CDR1 ENHRY, CDR2 SYGVKD. Trimming took 5 bases from V and 10 from J; bases not matched to a gene: 10. CDR3 nucleotide sequence: TGTGCCATCAGTACTACCGGGGGGGGACCAGAGCAGTTCTTC. Translating it yields CAISTTGGGPEQFF.

The rearrangement joins TRBV5-1 to TRBJ1-1; no clear D. Germline lookup yields CDR1 SGHRS and CDR2 YFSETQ. The CDR3 is 13 amino acids. Trimming cost V 4 bases and J 0 bases, with 7 bases left between them. DNA for the CDR3: TGCGCCAGCAGCGGGGAGTTGAACACTGAAGCTTTCTTT. As protein: CASSGELNTEAFF.

This rearrangement joins TRBV20-1 to TRBJ2-3; 7 positions match TRBD2. The CDR3 is made up of 15 amino acids. From germline, CDR1 is DFQATT and CDR2 SNEGSKA (reference sequence). Unmatched junction bases numbered 8, after V lost 3 bases and J lost 2 bases. The chain's CDR3 is CSASDQRESTDTQYF. Here the CDR3 DNA reads TGCAGTGCTAGTGATCAGCGGGAATCCACAGATACGCAGTATTTT.

This clone was seen a few times. The chain combines TRBV19 with TRBJ2-7; D is ambiguous. The ends were cut back, 4 bases at V and 9 bases at J, with 10 bases in the middle. The CDR3 sequence is 11 residues long. From germline, CDR1 is LNHDA and CDR2 SQIVND (reference sequence). DNA for the CDR3: TGTGCCAGTAGTAATGGGGTCGTGCAGTACTTC. As protein: CASSNGVVQYF.